The 31 T cell receptor beta chains below were found in one sample sequenced in a study of T cell repertoires in cytomegalovirus infection. Each CDR3 protein gets one entry after TCRdb re-called the reads with MiXCR. The table records 650,000 to 900,000 distinct CDR3 sequences, over 25% of them present only once. These receptors have no known antigen. The material was cultured CD8+ T cells from PBMCs, obtained from culture after CMV antigen stimulation. These receptors all stem from a human donor in good health (CMV status not recorded). Some clones in this sample may be carry-over from other donors' samples.

This clonotype was found many times. This chain connects TRBV7-3 to TRBJ2-1; 10 positions match TRBD1. J was trimmed by 4 bases and V by 6 bases; bases with no gene match: 6. The V gene's germline CDR1 is SGHTA and CDR2 FQGTGA. This CDR3 is built from 15 residues. The CDR3 sequence: CASSREGQGYNEQFF. In DNA, the CDR3 is TGTGCCAGCAGTAGAGAGGGACAGGGGTACAATGAGCAGTTCTTC.

The chain carries TRBV27 and TRBJ1-5; unclear D gene. The CDR3 is made up of 14 amino acids. Germline lookup yields CDR1 MNHEY and CDR2 SMNVEV (reference sequence). V was trimmed by 5 bases and J by 0 bases, leaving 8 bases between them. The CDR3 DNA is TGTGCCAGCAGTGAGGTGTATAGCAATCAGCCCCAGCATTTT. Translated: CASSEVYSNQPQHF.

The gene calls are TRBV4-1 and TRBJ2-5; 9 bases fit TRBD1. V lost 0 bases to trimming and J lost 2 bases; unmatched junction nucleotides: 4. The CDR3 spans 16 residues. Germline CDR1 MGHRA, CDR2 YSYEKL. The CDR3 protein is CASSQDRGQGQETQYF. The CDR3 DNA is TGCGCCAGCAGCCAAGATCGGGGACAGGGTCAAGAGACCCAGTACTTC.

The chain uses TRBV6-1 and TRBJ2-4; D remains unclear. Trimming took off 1 base at V and 3 bases at J, with 10 bases between the two ends. In germline, CDR1 is MNHNS, CDR2 SASEGT. The CDR3 has 15 amino acids. CDR3 bases: TGTGCCAGCAGTGAAGTAGAAGGCAGCAAAAACATTCAGTACTTC. Amino acids: CASSEVEGSKNIQYF.

The chain joins TRBV12-3 or TRBV12-4 to TRBJ1-5; possible D gene TRBD1, 5 bases. The ends were cut back, 3 bases at V and 1 base at J, with 7 bases in the middle. This CDR3 contains 14 residues. In DNA, the CDR3 is TGTGCCAGCAGTTTCTGGGGGAGCAATCAGCCCCAGCATTTT. Amino acid sequence: CASSFWGSNQPQHF.

The chain carries TRBV15 and TRBJ1-2; the match to TRBD1 covers 7 bases. Germline loops: CDR1 LNHNV, CDR2 YYDKDF (reference sequence). CDR3 length equals 14 residues. The ends lost 3 bases at V and 8 bases at J; junction bases unmatched: 9. The CDR3 reads CATSSSGTAGGYTF. The CDR3 bases are TGTGCCACCAGCAGCTCGGGGACAGCGGGGGGCTACACCTTC.

This clonotype was seen only once. J is TRBJ1-1 and V is TRBV27; 8 bases match TRBD1. Germline lookup yields CDR1 MNHEY and CDR2 SMNVEV (reference sequence). The CDR3 is 15 amino acids. The trim removed 3 bases at V and 0 bases at J, leaving 3 bases unmatched. The CDR3 protein is CASSFLDRVNTEAFF. The CDR3 DNA follows: TGTGCCAGCAGTTTCCTGGACAGGGTGAACACTGAAGCTTTCTTT.

This sequence joins TRBV10-3 and TRBJ2-7; D not certain. The CDR3 extends over 12 amino acids. Trimming shortened V by 3 bases and J by 5 bases, and 8 bases separated the two germline ends. The germline CDR1 and CDR2 sequences are ENHRY and SYGVKD. The CDR3: CAISEALDEQYF. In DNA, the CDR3 is TGTGCCATCAGTGAAGCCCTAGACGAGCAGTACTTC.

The V gene is TRBV4-1, the J gene TRBJ2-3; D is ambiguous. Germline V lookup: CDR1 MGHRA, CDR2 YSYEKL. Deletions cut 1 base from V and 2 bases from J, with 7 bases between. The CDR3 contains 14 residues. The CDR3 DNA sequence: TGCGCCAGCAGCCAAGTGCCTTACACAGATACGCAGTATTTT. This codes for CASSQVPYTDTQYF.

The chain has TRBV11-2 and TRBJ2-5, with unresolved D. Germline assignment: CDR1 SGHAT and CDR2 FQNNGV. V shed 4 bases and J shed 1 base, with 13 bases lying between them. This CDR3 contains 15 residues. The chain's CDR3 is CASSSQTSSQETQYF. For the CDR3, the DNA is TGTGCCAGCAGCTCACAGACCTCATCCCAAGAGACCCAGTACTTC.

The rearrangement links TRBV2 to TRBJ2-3; D perhaps matches TRBD2 (6 bases). CDR3 length: 14 amino acids. The ends were cut back, 4 bases at V and 2 bases at J, with 10 bases in the middle. The germline gives CDR1 SNHLY, CDR2 FYNNEI. CDR3: CASSVAGYTDTQYF. The DNA for the CDR3 is TGTGCCAGCAGTGTGGCGGGGTACACAGATACGCAGTATTTT.

This clonotype was seen more than once but under ten times. V is TRBV11-2 and J is TRBJ1-2; TRBD1 might be the D (6 bases). Germline CDR1 and CDR2: SGHAT and FQNNGV. V gave up 1 base and J gave up 4 bases, with 13 bases separating them. The CDR3 is 15 residues long. The CDR3 DNA sequence: TGTGCCAGCAGCTTAGGGCCCAGGGGAATCTATGGCTACACCTTC. Encoded protein: CASSLGPRGIYGYTF.

This clonotype was seen only a few times. At one of its ends the junction is not consistent with the germline gene, which may arise from a read error. The chain recombines TRBV6-1 with TRBJ2-1; TRBD2 matches 10 bases. The CDR3 runs to 15 residues. Germline CDR1 and CDR2: MNHNS and SASEGT. Here the CDR3 DNA reads TGTGCCAGCAGTCAGAGCGGGGGGGCCTACGATGAGCAGTTCTTC. Its protein product is CASSQSGGAYDEQFF.

This clonotype was seen a single time. The rearrangement joins TRBV19 to TRBJ1-2; 9 nucleotides line up with TRBD1. The CDR3 consists of 19 residues. CDR1 and CDR2 from the germline V gene are LNHDA and SQIVND (reference sequence). With V trimmed by 5 bases and J by 1 base, 17 bases remained unmatched. The CDR3 nucleotides read TGTGCCAGTAGTCTCCGGAGGGACAGGGAGGTTCCTAATAACTATGGCTACACCTTC. Its protein is CASSLRRDREVPNNYGYTF.

The V gene is TRBV6-5, the J gene TRBJ1-5; D may be TRBD1 (5 bases). Germline V gene data show CDR1 as MNHEY and CDR2 as SVGAGI. This CDR3 comprises 16 residues. The V end lost 0 bases, the J end lost 4 bases, and 13 bases lay between the germline ends. CDR3 amino acids: CASSYSSTGGNQPQHF. CDR3 in DNA: TGTGCCAGCAGTTACTCGAGTACTGGGGGGAATCAGCCCCAGCATTTT.

This sequence joins TRBV27 and TRBJ2-2, with D possibly matching TRBD1 (5 bases). The CDR3 contains 13 residues. Trimming shortened V by 6 bases and J by 3 bases, and 8 bases separated the two germline ends. Looked up from germline, CDR1 is MNHEY and CDR2 is SMNVEV (reference sequence). The CDR3 reads CASSRVDTGELFF. DNA of the CDR3: TGTGCCAGCAGCAGGGTGGACACCGGGGAGCTGTTTTTT.

The chain is built from TRBV6-1 and TRBJ2-2; D is uncertain. This CDR3 spans 15 amino acids. Germline CDR1 and CDR2: MNHNS and SASEGT. Trimming cost V 5 bases and J 4 bases, with 14 bases left between them. In nucleotides, the CDR3 is TGTGCCAGCAGTTATCTAACATTTGGCACCGGGGAGCTGTTTTTT. Its translation: CASSYLTFGTGELFF.

The chain carries TRBV7-9 and TRBJ1-2; 9 positions agree with TRBD1. The J segment lost 1 base and the V segment lost 3 bases, leaving 3 bases of the junction unmatched. This CDR3 is built from 15 residues. CDR1 and CDR2 (germline): SEHNR, FQNEAQ (reference sequence). CDR3 coding DNA: TGTGCCAGCAGCTTGACAGGGGGGCATAACTATGGCTACACCTTC. Protein product: CASSLTGGHNYGYTF.

This clonotype came up many times. CDR3 nucleotides: TGTGCCAGCAGCTTAACTGAGGGACTAGGGTCGCAGTTCTTC. Translated, it gives CASSLTEGLGSQFF. The rearrangement uses TRBV7-2 and TRBJ2-1; TRBD2 agrees at 8 bases. The CDR3 spans 14 residues. Germline CDR1 reads SGHTA; CDR2 reads FQGNSA. The ends lost 2 bases at V and 12 bases at J; junction bases unmatched: 9.

The genes are TRBV2 and TRBJ2-2, with 8 bases fitting TRBD1. The CDR3 contains 15 residues. CDR1 and CDR2 (germline): SNHLY, FYNNEI. With V trimmed by 6 bases and J by 3 bases, 6 bases remained unmatched. The CDR3: CASSGQGSDTGELFF. The CDR3 DNA reads as TGTGCCAGCAGCGGACAGGGTTCGGACACCGGGGAGCTGTTTTTT.

This rearrangement joins TRBV5-1 to TRBJ2-7; weak D call: TRBD2 (6 bases). The V gene's germline CDR1 is SGHRS and CDR2 YFSETQ. The CDR3 sequence is 14 residues long. V lost 5 bases and J lost 2, with 14 bases in between. This CDR3 is CASRGGSPTYEQYF. CDR3 DNA: TGCGCCAGCAGAGGAGGGTCCCCTACCTACGAGCAGTACTTC.

This clonotype was observed many times. The rearrangement uses TRBV7-8 and TRBJ1-4; D possibly corresponds to TRBD1 (5 bases). Germline CDR1 is SGHVS and CDR2 is FQNEAQ. Trimming cost V 3 bases and J 0 bases, with 14 bases left between them. The CDR3 loop spans 17 amino acids. The CDR3 region is CASSFGSLTATNEKLFF. CDR3 bases: TGTGCCAGCAGCTTCGGTTCCCTGACAGCAACTAATGAAAAACTGTTTTTT. Filled out from reference TRBV7-8 and TRBJ1-4, the complete variable domain reads GAGVSQSPRYKVAKRGQDVALRCDPISGHVSLFWYQQALGQGPEFLTYFQNEAQLDKSGLPSDRFFAERPEGSVSTLKIQRTQQEDSAVYLCASSFGSLTATNEKLFFGSGTQLSVL.

This chain connects TRBV9 to TRBJ2-7; TRBD2 might be the D (5 bases). This CDR3 contains 15 residues. Germline V gene sequence: CDR1 SGDLS, CDR2 YYNGEE. V was cut by 0 bases and J by 0 bases, with 10 bases left in between. The CDR3 loop is CASSVGAASSYEQYF. The CDR3 nucleotides read TGTGCCAGCAGCGTAGGAGCGGCGAGCTCCTACGAGCAGTACTTC. The complete variable domain, with remaining parts taken from reference TRBV9 and TRBJ2-7, reads DSGVTQTPKHLITATGQRVTLRCSPRSGDLSVYWYQQSLDQGLQFLIQYYNGEERAKGNILERFSAQQFPDLHSELNLSSLELGDSALYFCASSVGAASSYEQYFGPGTRLTVT.

This clonotype turned up a few times. The chain combines TRBV15 with TRBJ1-6; D is unresolved. Trimming removed 0 bases at V and 10 bases at J, with 4 bases between. Germline CDR1 reads LNHNV; CDR2 reads YYDKDF (reference sequence). This CDR3 is built from 12 residues. The CDR3 DNA sequence: TGTGCCACCAGCAGAGACGGGTCACCCCTCCACTTT. Its translation: CATSRDGSPLHF.

This clonotype showed up just a few times. DNA of the CDR3: TGTGCCAGCAGCACACCGGGACAGGGGCCTCAGACCTATGGCTACACCTTC. This encodes CASSTPGQGPQTYGYTF. This rearrangement joins TRBV6-2 or TRBV6-3 to TRBJ1-2; TRBD1 aligns across 10 bases. This CDR3 is built from 17 residues. The V and J ends lost 6 bases and 4 bases, in that order; junction bases with no gene match: 14. Germline V gene lookup returns CDR1 MNHEY and CDR2 SVGEGT.

This clonotype has a handful of counts. The chain links TRBV4-1 to TRBJ2-7; no clear D. Germline CDR1 reads MGHRA; CDR2 reads YSYEKL. The CDR3 contains 14 residues. V was cut by 1 base and J by 2 bases, with 9 bases left in between. The CDR3 region is CASSQAVQTYEQYF. DNA of the CDR3: TGCGCCAGCAGCCAAGCGGTACAGACCTACGAGCAGTACTTC.

The chain carries TRBV6-2 or TRBV6-3 and TRBJ2-2, with 7 bases identical to TRBD1. Germline CDR1 reads MNHEY; CDR2 reads SVGEGT. The CDR3 length is 15 residues. After removal of 3 bases from V and 4 bases from J, the junction contained 5 bases not matched to a gene. DNA of the CDR3: TGTGCCAGCAGTTATACAGGGGCGAGCACCGGGGAGCTGTTTTTT. Its protein product is CASSYTGASTGELFF.

This clonotype was observed once. The chain links TRBV27 to TRBJ2-7; D not certain. There are 13 residues in the CDR3. The V gene's germline CDR1 is MNHEY and CDR2 SMNVEV (reference sequence). The germline V and J ends were trimmed by 3 bases and 6 bases, with 12 bases remaining between them. CDR3 residues: CASSFNSKLEQYF. The CDR3 DNA sequence: TGTGCCAGCAGTTTTAATTCTAAACTCGAGCAGTACTTC.

This clonotype was observed many times. The chain combines TRBV7-3 with TRBJ1-2; D not certain. Trimming took 5 bases from V and 3 from J, leaving 13 bases between them. This CDR3 contains 14 residues. Germline loops: CDR1 SGHTA, CDR2 FQGTGA. CDR3 residues: CASSESGMDYGYTF. The CDR3 bases are TGTGCCAGCAGCGAGTCGGGGATGGACTATGGCTACACCTTC.

This clonotype has only a few counts. This chain uses TRBV6-2 or TRBV6-3 with TRBJ2-1, with 11 bases identical to TRBD2. Looked up from germline, CDR1 is MNHEY and CDR2 is SVGEGT. Trimming removed 6 bases from V and 5 bases from J; junction bases left unmatched: 6. CDR3 size: 15 residues. This CDR3 is CASRIAGGPNNEQFF. Written as DNA, the CDR3 is TGTGCCAGCAGGATAGCGGGGGGGCCCAACAATGAGCAGTTCTTC.

This clonotype occurred many times. The rearrangement joins TRBV7-6 to TRBJ2-1; D is ambiguous. The CDR3 length is 14 residues. V was trimmed by 4 bases and J by 5 bases, leaving 12 bases between them. Germline lookup yields CDR1 SGHVS and CDR2 FNYEAQ. The chain's CDR3 is CASSSSGSNNEQFF. In DNA, the CDR3 is TGTGCCAGCAGCTCGTCTGGCAGTAACAATGAGCAGTTCTTC.